This T cell receptor (beta chain) is drawn from a study of cytomegalovirus exposure and HLA in healthy donors. Notes on the study in general: Later analysis demonstrated an association between a missense DCLRE1C variant and TCR beta V- and J-gene trimming. Cytomegalovirus-associated status was assigned to about 160 TCR beta chains.

Per the germline V gene, CDR1 is SEHNR and CDR2 is FQNEAQ (reference sequence). The CDR3 has 15 residues. Trimming cost V 2 bases and J 1 base, with 6 bases left between them. 13 Jbeta primers and 60 Vbeta primers were used for the PCR. Assay used: immunoSEQ multiplex PCR; TCRdb lists only in-frame clones, some missing. This sample contains 130,000 to 150,000 clones. As concerns this clone: Its antigen is currently unknown.

The rearrangement joins TRBV7-9 to TRBJ2-6, with D unclear. The sequenced material came from PBMCs. The TCR was taken from a middle-aged man in good health and CMV-seronegative. The CDR3 here is CASSLSSSGANVLTF. The CDR3 coding sequence is TGTGCCAGCAGCTTATCGTCTTCTGGGGCCAACGTCCTGACTTTC.